This record looks at one T cell receptor (beta chain) sequence and its context. The assay was immunoSEQ multiplex PCR, and TCRdb's table has in-frame clones only and misses some. The data show roughly 81,000 clones, over 90% seen once. These data come from a study of PD-1 blockade in classical Hodgkin lymphoma. CDR3 size: 13 residues. Germline V lookup: CDR1 SNHLY, CDR2 FYNNEI. Deletions cut 4 bases from V and 4 bases from J, with 10 bases between. Every patient had relapsed following autologous stem cell transplantation, and cohorts differed in brentuximab vedotin exposure. This specimen was peripheral blood mononuclear cells (PBMCs), taken before the second cycle of nivolumab. The chain is built from TRBV2 and TRBJ1-2, with D unresolved. The TCR sequence derives from a human donor with classical Hodgkin lymphoma. The chain's CDR3 is CASSVSQIYGYTF. Written as DNA, the CDR3 is TGTGCCAGCAGTGTTTCCCAGATCTATGGCTACACCTTC.